Below are 28 T cell receptor beta chains sequenced from a single sample in a study of cytomegalovirus exposure and HLA in healthy donors. PCR used 60 Vbeta primers and 13 Jbeta primers. The method was immunoSEQ multiplex PCR; TCRdb's version includes in-frame clones alone and lacks a portion of them. The sample lists tens of thousands of clones, over 75% occurring once. Specimen: PBMCs. The origin of the receptors is a man aged 50-60 years in good health and CMV-seronegative.

This chain uses TRBV5-4 with TRBJ2-1, with a weak D call TRBD1 (5 bases). The CDR3 is 13 residues long. V was trimmed by 1 base and J by 8 bases, leaving 10 bases between them. CDR1 is SGHNT, CDR2 YYREEE, per germline (reference sequence). The CDR3 loop is CASSLKGKDEQFF. The CDR3 DNA sequence: TGTGCCAGCAGCTTGAAGGGGAAGGATGAGCAGTTCTTC.

The gene calls are TRBV7-6 and TRBJ2-5, with D hard to call. Per the germline V gene, CDR1 is SGHVS and CDR2 is FNYEAQ. The CDR3 consists of 13 residues. Trimming left V 5 bases short and J 7 bases short, with 14 bases between. CDR3 bases: TGTGCCAGCAGCCCCGGTAACGGTGGGACCCAGTACTTC. Translation: CASSPGNGGTQYF.

This clone was seen only once. The chain links TRBV18 to TRBJ2-2, with 9 nucleotides matching TRBD2. The CDR3 length is 17 residues. The germline CDR1 and CDR2 sequences are KGHSH and LQKENI. V lost 2 bases and J lost 4; bases outside the gene matches: 8. The chain's CDR3 is CASSPAGSSGATGELFF. CDR3 bases: TGTGCCAGCTCACCAGCGGGATCTAGCGGGGCCACCGGGGAGCTGTTTTTT.

The rearrangement links TRBV6-1 to TRBJ2-3, with TRBD2 matching 9 bases. Germline values: CDR1 MNHNS, CDR2 SASEGT. CDR3 length: 14 amino acids. V gave up 8 bases and J gave up 5 bases; unmatched junction bases: 8. The CDR3 spells CASWAAGGGDTQYF. DNA for the CDR3: TGTGCCAGCTGGGCCGCGGGGGGGGGAGATACGCAGTATTTT.

The rearrangement links TRBV11-1 to TRBJ2-1, with 8 bases that match TRBD2. Trimming took 7 bases from V and 8 from J; bases not matched to a gene: 7. CDR1 SGHAT and CDR2 FQDESV come from the germline V gene (reference sequence). CDR3 length: 13 amino acids. CDR3 sequence reads: CASKKREMHEQFF. Here the CDR3 DNA reads TGTGCCAGCAAGAAGCGGGAGATGCATGAGCAGTTCTTC. Combining the CDR3 with reference TRBV11-1 and TRBJ2-1 gives the whole variable domain EAEVAQSPRYKITEKSQAVAFWCDPISGHATLYWYRQILGQGPELLVQFQDESVVDDSQLPKDRFSAERLKGVDSTLKIQPAELGDSAMYLCASKKREMHEQFFGPGTRLTVL.

The genes are TRBV7-2 and TRBJ2-2; D not certain. The germline V gene has CDR1 SGHTA and CDR2 FQGNSA. V dropped 2 bases and J dropped 6 bases, with 10 bases sitting between them. CDR3 length: 14 residues. This CDR3 is CASSLYSSSGELFF. CDR3 DNA: TGTGCCAGCAGCTTATATAGTTCGTCCGGGGAGCTGTTTTTT.

The rearrangement joins TRBV6-5 to TRBJ1-5, with a possible D match to TRBD1 (5 bases). Germline-derived CDR1 and CDR2 are MNHEY and SVGAGI. Between the trimmed V and J ends, which lost 0 bases and 7 bases, there was a span of 13 bases. The CDR3 has 15 residues. CDR3 coding DNA: TGTGCCAGCAGTTACTCGAAAGGGGCCAGGCAGCCCCAGCATTTT. It specifies CASSYSKGARQPQHF.

The chain employs TRBV6-1 and TRBJ2-7, with a tentative D call TRBD1 (6 bases). This CDR3 contains 15 residues. V was trimmed by 0 bases and J by 1 base, leaving 10 bases between them. Germline assignment: CDR1 MNHNS and CDR2 SASEGT. CDR3 loop: CASSEALRGSYEQYF. CDR3 nucleotide sequence: TGTGCCAGCAGTGAAGCGCTAAGGGGGTCCTACGAGCAGTACTTC.

The chain uses TRBV4-2 and TRBJ2-2; no clear D. There are 12 residues in the CDR3. From germline, CDR1 is LGHNA and CDR2 YNFKEQ. V lost 7 bases, J lost 5 bases, and 8 bases lay in between. CDR3 in amino acids: CASTSLTGELFF. The DNA for the CDR3 is TGTGCCAGCACCTCTTTAACCGGGGAGCTGTTTTTT.

This clone came up a few times. This chain uses TRBV5-1 with TRBJ2-3; a possible D gene is TRBD2 (6 bases). In germline, CDR1 is SGHRS, CDR2 YFSETQ. V was shortened by 4 bases and J by 0 bases, with 21 bases between the two germline ends. The CDR3 runs 18 residues. The CDR3 region is CASSLLSGSGMSTDTQYF. As DNA, the CDR3 is TGCGCCAGCAGCCTGTTGTCGGGTAGCGGTATGAGCACAGATACGCAGTATTTT. The complete variable domain, with remaining parts taken from reference TRBV5-1 and TRBJ2-3, reads KAGVTQTPRYLIKTRGQQVTLSCSPISGHRSVSWYQQTPGQGLQFLFEYFSETQRNKGNFPGRFSGRQFSNSRSEMNVSTLELGDSALYLCASSLLSGSGMSTDTQYFGPGTRLTVL.

This clone is a singleton in its sample. This sequence joins TRBV6-1 and TRBJ2-5; a weak D match, TRBD2 (6 bases). The V end was cut by 0 bases, the J end by 9 bases, with 8 bases between. The CDR3 spans 12 residues. Germline CDR1 is MNHNS and CDR2 is SASEGT. The CDR3 spells CASSEAGGSQYF. The DNA for the CDR3 is TGTGCCAGCAGTGAAGCGGGGGGTTCCCAGTACTTC.

V is TRBV5-1 and J is TRBJ2-3; 7 bases map to TRBD2. CDR1 is SGHRS, CDR2 YFSETQ, per germline. Trimming removed 1 base from V and 4 bases from J; junction bases left unmatched: 6. This CDR3 comprises 15 residues. The CDR3: CASSLLAGEADTQYF. The CDR3 DNA reads as TGCGCCAGCAGCTTGCTTGCGGGAGAGGCAGATACGCAGTATTTT.

The genes are TRBV5-1 and TRBJ1-1; D is undetermined. The CDR3 sequence is 17 residues long. V lost 0 bases and J lost 1, with 16 bases in between. In germline, CDR1 is SGHRS, CDR2 YFSETQ. CDR3 nucleotides: TGCGCCAGCAGCTTGGCCGGGATTAGGGCTGCGAACACTGAAGCTTTCTTT. Translating gives CASSLAGIRAANTEAFF.

This clone was counted a few times. The gene calls are TRBV6-5 and TRBJ1-4, with D maybe TRBD1 (6 bases). The CDR3 covers 15 residues. Germline V gene sequence: CDR1 MNHEY, CDR2 SVGAGI. Trimming took off 0 bases at V and 3 bases at J, with 8 bases between the two ends. CDR3 in DNA: TGTGCCAGCAGTTACTCGGCAGGGGCTAATGAAAAACTGTTTTTT. Translating it yields CASSYSAGANEKLFF.

The rearrangement links TRBV10-3 to TRBJ2-7, with 7 bases lining up with TRBD2. CDR3 size: 15 residues. Germline V lookup: CDR1 ENHRY, CDR2 SYGVKD. Germline trimming cut 0 bases from V and 3 bases from J; bases unmatched to any gene: 5. CDR3 loop: CAISESRTRLYEQYF. The DNA of the CDR3 is TGTGCCATCAGTGAGTCTAGGACTAGACTCTACGAGCAGTACTTC.

The genes are TRBV6-5 and TRBJ2-5, with 8 bases matching TRBD1. This CDR3 has 13 residues. The germline CDR1 and CDR2 sequences are MNHEY and SVGAGI. V trimming: 5 bases; J trimming: 8 bases; junction bases outside the gene matches: 7. In nucleotides, the CDR3 is TGTGCCAGCAGTACCCGACAGGGGAGAACCCAGTACTTC. Protein: CASSTRQGRTQYF.

This rearrangement joins TRBV28 to TRBJ2-3, with a tentative D call TRBD2 (6 bases). Germline CDR1 reads MDHEN; CDR2 reads SYDVKM. This CDR3 has 16 amino acids. Deletions cut 6 bases from V and 1 base from J, with 17 bases between. The CDR3 reads CASRDGVGGGTDTQYF. Written as DNA, the CDR3 is TGTGCCAGCAGGGACGGGGTGGGGGGTGGCACAGATACGCAGTATTTT.

The chain joins TRBV4-1 to TRBJ1-5; TRBD1 aligns across 8 bases. This CDR3 has 18 residues. The V segment lost 4 bases and the J segment 6 bases; nucleotides outside the gene matches: 17. Per germline, CDR1 MGHRA and CDR2 YSYEKL. CDR3 nucleotides: TGCGCCAGCAGCCTCGGGGACAGGCCTCTCGGCGGTGGTCAGCCCCAGCATTTT. This codes for CASSLGDRPLGGGQPQHF.

This chain connects TRBV27 to TRBJ1-5; 8 bases align to TRBD1. Germline CDR1 is MNHEY and CDR2 is SMNVEV (reference sequence). With 11 bases clipped from V and 5 bases from J, the junction kept 8 bases outside the gene matches. This CDR3 has 13 residues. The CDR3 is CAVGTGGHQPQHF. CDR3 coding DNA: TGTGCCGTTGGGACAGGAGGTCATCAGCCCCAGCATTTT.

This chain connects TRBV9 to TRBJ2-2; D perhaps matches TRBD2 (5 bases). V was shortened by 0 bases and J by 7 bases, with 25 bases between the two germline ends. There are 19 residues in the CDR3. CDR1 is SGDLS and CDR2 is YYNGEE in the germline V gene. CDR3 DNA sequence: TGTGCCAGCAGCGTAGTCGGGCAGCCAAGCGCTACCCGGGGCGGGGAGCTGTTTTTT. Its translation is CASSVVGQPSATRGGELFF.

A word on this clone: The same CDR3 also results from other DNA sequences found in this sample. The chain links TRBV4-1 to TRBJ2-2; the match to TRBD2 covers 8 bases. Trimming cost V 0 bases and J 7 bases; bases outside gene matches: 7. The CDR3 consists of 16 residues. CDR1 and CDR2 from the germline V gene are MGHRA and YSYEKL. This CDR3 is CASSQDPSGRNGELFF. DNA for the CDR3: TGCGCCAGCAGCCAAGACCCCAGCGGGAGAAACGGGGAGCTGTTTTTT.

The V call is TRBV19, the J call TRBJ1-1; D perhaps matches TRBD1 (6 bases). In germline, CDR1 is LNHDA, CDR2 SQIVND (reference sequence). V was shortened by 5 bases and J by 4 bases, with 17 bases between the two germline ends. The CDR3 covers 15 residues. The CDR3: CASSPFGGGGTEAFF. The CDR3 DNA reads TGTGCCAGTAGTCCGTTCGGGGGAGGGGGCACTGAAGCTTTCTTT.

This rearrangement joins TRBV27 to TRBJ2-3; TRBD2 matches at 8 bases. The V gene's germline CDR1 is MNHEY and CDR2 SMNVEV (reference sequence). The trim removed 5 bases at V and 5 bases at J, leaving 12 bases unmatched. This CDR3 region has 16 residues. The CDR3 coding sequence is TGTGCCAGCAGTCTCCGCTCGGGCGGGAGGTTAGATACGCAGTATTTT. Encoded protein: CASSLRSGGRLDTQYF.

The chain combines TRBV6-6 with TRBJ2-2, with 7 bases that match TRBD2. The germline V gene has CDR1 MNHNY and CDR2 SVGAGI (reference sequence). The CDR3 totals 10 residues. The CDR3 DNA follows: TGTGGGACTAGTTCCGGGGAGCTGTTTTTT. It translates to CGTSSGELFF.

V and J are TRBV5-4 and TRBJ1-1; 10 nucleotides line up with TRBD1. This CDR3 is built from 16 residues. Germline assignment: CDR1 SGHNT and CDR2 YYREEE (reference sequence). The junction had 13 bases not matched to a gene; V was cut back by 6 bases and J by 5 bases. The CDR3 protein is CASTRDRGLGNTEAFF. DNA of the CDR3: TGTGCCAGCACCCGGGACAGGGGCCTGGGTAATACTGAAGCTTTCTTT.

Details on this clone: The junction and the germline gene differ at one end; a read error may be behind it. The chain has TRBV7-7 and TRBJ2-2, with TRBD2 identical over 7 bases. Germline V lookup: CDR1 SSHAT, CDR2 FNYEAQ (reference sequence). CDR3 size: 15 residues. CDR3 nucleotide sequence: TGTGCTAGCAGCTCAGCTAGCGGAAACACCGGGGAGCTGTTTTTT. Its protein is CASSSASGNTGELFF.

J is TRBJ2-7 and V is TRBV28; possibly TRBD2 for D (6 bases). Germline loops: CDR1 MDHEN, CDR2 SYDVKM. V dropped 2 bases and J dropped 2 bases, with 16 bases sitting between them. This CDR3 spans 16 amino acids. This CDR3 is CASSLLSGRTTYEQYF. The CDR3 DNA reads TGTGCCAGCAGTTTACTTAGCGGACGCACTACCTACGAGCAGTACTTC.

The rearrangement joins TRBV9 to TRBJ1-5; a possible D gene is TRBD1 (6 bases). CDR1 is SGDLS and CDR2 is YYNGEE in the germline V gene. V was pared by 4 bases and J by 5 bases, with 16 bases between. The CDR3 is 15 residues long. The CDR3 nucleotides are TGTGCCAGCAGCCCGGAGGCCAGGGGAGATCAGCCCCAGCATTTT. Translating it yields CASSPEARGDQPQHF.